A selection of T cell receptor beta chains follows, all from one sample in a study of cytomegalovirus exposure and HLA in healthy donors. Sequencing used immunoSEQ multiplex PCR; TCRdb keeps in-frame clones, though not all of them. The table records 100,000 or so clones, around 79% of them present only once. The sequencing sample was made of PBMCs. The receptors originated from a woman in her thirties or forties in good health and CMV-seropositive. CDR3s include the opening cysteine and the closing phenylalanine or tryptophan. A D gene is named only where the DNA matches it firmly.

cdr3_aa: CASSDSFSGSSNEQFF
j_call: TRBJ2-1
v_call: TRBV6-4
d_call: TRBD2

cdr3_aa: CATSRGGTRINEQFF
j_call: TRBJ2-1
v_call: TRBV15
d_call: TRBD2

cdr3_aa: CATSRRARGGGGELFF
j_call: TRBJ2-2
v_call: TRBV15
d_call: NA

cdr3_aa: CASTSDRGTDTQYF
j_call: TRBJ2-3
v_call: TRBV21-1
d_call: NA

cdr3_aa: CASSPLGLAAKDEQFF
j_call: TRBJ2-1
v_call: TRBV7-9
d_call: TRBD2

cdr3_aa: CASSVALGTPVYEQYF
j_call: NA
v_call: TRBV9
d_call: NA

cdr3_aa: CASSESGSLTDTQYF
j_call: TRBJ2-3
v_call: TRBV11-2
d_call: NA

cdr3_aa: CASSVAGSGSGRGVRETQYF
j_call: TRBJ2-5
v_call: TRBV9
d_call: TRBD2

cdr3_aa: CASSSIIGTDYEQYF
j_call: TRBJ2-7
v_call: TRBV13
d_call: TRBD1

cdr3_aa: CASSHADPEGTRTEQYF
j_call: TRBJ2-7
v_call: TRBV4-1
d_call: TRBD2

cdr3_aa: CASSPERETATQYF
j_call: TRBJ2-3
v_call: TRBV11-2
d_call: TRBD2

cdr3_aa: CAIRIQGATGELFF
j_call: TRBJ2-2
v_call: TRBV10-3
d_call: TRBD1

cdr3_aa: CASSDGWEEDGIYEQYF
j_call: TRBJ2-7
v_call: TRBV6-4
d_call: NA

cdr3_aa: CASSTSGINEQFF
j_call: TRBJ2-1
v_call: TRBV5-6
d_call: TRBD2

cdr3_aa: CASSQARGAGANVLTF
j_call: TRBJ2-6
v_call: TRBV4-3
d_call: TRBD2

cdr3_aa: CASSAGQGYTDTQYF
j_call: TRBJ2-3
v_call: TRBV5-4
d_call: TRBD1

cdr3_aa: CASSLDSPYEQYF
j_call: TRBJ2-7
v_call: TRBV7-2
d_call: NA

cdr3_aa: CASSSETGTDTQYF
j_call: TRBJ2-3
v_call: TRBV28
d_call: NA

cdr3_aa: CASSQTSGSVVTQYF
j_call: TRBJ2-5
v_call: TRBV6-1
d_call: TRBD2

cdr3_aa: CASSPRDSVADTQYF
j_call: TRBJ2-3
v_call: TRBV25-1
d_call: TRBD1

cdr3_aa: CASSQDSGQLSEAFF
j_call: TRBJ1-1
v_call: TRBV14
d_call: TRBD1

cdr3_aa: CAWNSRDKINTIYF
j_call: TRBJ1-3
v_call: TRBV30
d_call: NA

cdr3_aa: CAISTTGDSLGYTF
j_call: TRBJ1-2
v_call: TRBV10-3
d_call: TRBD1

cdr3_aa: CASGAPLGYGYTF
j_call: TRBJ1-2
v_call: TRBV12-5
d_call: NA

cdr3_aa: CASSSSDTEAFF
j_call: TRBJ1-1
v_call: TRBV28
d_call: NA

cdr3_aa: CASSVPRRDQYF
j_call: TRBJ2-7
v_call: TRBV9
d_call: NA

cdr3_aa: CASSLQYSPLHF
j_call: TRBJ1-6
v_call: TRBV7-9
d_call: NA

cdr3_aa: CASSLWDRGQSTDTQYF
j_call: TRBJ2-3
v_call: TRBV27
d_call: TRBD1

cdr3_aa: CASSAGTGPLSSFF
j_call: TRBJ1-1
v_call: TRBV9
d_call: TRBD1

cdr3_aa: CASSQAGARTEAFF
j_call: TRBJ1-1
v_call: TRBV4-2
d_call: NA

cdr3_aa: CAWSVFGGARTEAFF
j_call: TRBJ1-1
v_call: TRBV30
d_call: NA

cdr3_aa: CASSFTGTAYTEAFF
j_call: TRBJ1-1
v_call: TRBV28
d_call: TRBD1

cdr3_aa: CASSDAGTGVYEQYF
j_call: TRBJ2-7
v_call: TRBV6-1
d_call: TRBD1

cdr3_aa: CASSPRGSGNPDTQYF
j_call: TRBJ2-3
v_call: TRBV5-1
d_call: NA

cdr3_aa: CASSARFTGVGYGYTF
j_call: TRBJ1-2
v_call: TRBV9
d_call: TRBD1

cdr3_aa: CASTVATGDGYTF
j_call: TRBJ1-2
v_call: TRBV6-1
d_call: TRBD1

cdr3_aa: CASRKGTGSNEKLFF
j_call: TRBJ1-4
v_call: TRBV7-2
d_call: NA

cdr3_aa: CASSAQIEQYF
j_call: TRBJ2-7
v_call: TRBV5-1
d_call: NA

cdr3_aa: CASSLTQRELFF
j_call: TRBJ2-2
v_call: TRBV5-4
d_call: NA

cdr3_aa: CASSSPPPGLAGGPLEQYF
j_call: NA
v_call: TRBV27
d_call: TRBD2

cdr3_aa: CASSVRGYEQYF
j_call: TRBJ2-7
v_call: TRBV11-1
d_call: NA

cdr3_aa: CASSTWGEEIYEQYF
j_call: TRBJ2-7
v_call: TRBV5-4
d_call: NA

cdr3_aa: CASSRGQLNTEAFF
j_call: TRBJ1-1
v_call: TRBV18
d_call: TRBD1

cdr3_aa: CASSLRTTNTGELFF
j_call: TRBJ2-2
v_call: TRBV11-2
d_call: NA

cdr3_aa: CASSLSGPHGVYNEQFF
j_call: TRBJ2-1
v_call: TRBV27
d_call: NA

cdr3_aa: CASSLSGGYTF
j_call: TRBJ1-2
v_call: TRBV5-1
d_call: NA

cdr3_aa: CATSWEAPPHEQFF
j_call: TRBJ2-1
v_call: TRBV27
d_call: NA

cdr3_aa: CASSFTGHDELGQTNYGYTF
j_call: TRBJ1-2
v_call: TRBV7-8
d_call: NA

cdr3_aa: CASSLGGQPRYGYTF
j_call: TRBJ1-2
v_call: TRBV5-6
d_call: NA

cdr3_aa: CASSLAPSIDNEQFF
j_call: TRBJ2-1
v_call: TRBV11-1
d_call: NA